What follows is one TCR beta chain and its context. Its antigen is as yet unknown. Generated by immunoSEQ multiplex PCR, the TCRdb table keeps only in-frame clones and is missing some. The sample yields some 25,000 clones, less than 97% seen once. The source of the sample is a study of B cell selection in AIRE deficiency. Regarding the study as a whole: Of some 3,300 shared Treg TCRbeta sequences, 30% to 35% were healthy-only, 7.5% to 10% patient-only.

Germline CDR1 reads MNHEY; CDR2 reads SVGAGI. With 7 bases clipped from V and 6 bases from J, the junction kept 10 bases outside the gene matches. The CDR3 runs to 14 residues. CD4+CD127+ cells were sorted as the conventional CD4 T cells. Controls came from healthy donors unrelated to patients. Sequenced material: CD4+CD127+ conventional T cells sorted from PBMCs. The chain has TRBV6-5 and TRBJ2-7; 9 bases fit TRBD1. The TCR sequence derives from a human donor in good health. The CDR3 nucleotides are TGTGCCAGCACCAAGACCGGGACAGGGAGCGAGCAGTACTTC. This codes for CASTKTGTGSEQYF.